Listed below are T cell receptor beta chains from one sample, sequenced in a study of blood T cells in healthy people across ages. One entry per CDR3 protein results from TCRdb running MiXCR on the 5' RACE reads. This sample carries some 1.8 million distinct CDR3 sequences, roughly 43% of them seen once, and the ten largest clones take about 21%. The sequenced sample consisted of blood. These receptors came from a human donor in good health. The CDR3 runs from the conserved cysteine through the conserved F or W. A D gene is named only where the DNA matches it firmly. For some rows the clone size is stated as once, few or many, or as a class when expanded; others skip it.

.,TRBV2,14,TRBJ2-1,.,TGTGCCAGCGGGGGGAGAACCTCCTACAATGAGCAGTTCTTC,CASGGRTSYNEQFF
.,TRBV4-3,17,TRBJ2-1,TRBD2,TGCGCCAGCAGCCAAGAATTCGCGGGGGGGCTCTACAATGAGCAGTTCTTC,CASSQEFAGGLYNEQFF
few,TRBV12-3/TRBV12-4,13,TRBJ2-7,.,TGTGCCAGCAGTGGGACCCCACCCTACGAGCAGTACTTC,CASSGTPPYEQYF
many,TRBV15,14,TRBJ2-7,.,TGTGCCACCAGCCGCGGGACCCCCCGGGACGAGCAGTACTTC,CATSRGTPRDEQYF
.,TRBV6-1,15,TRBJ2-7,.,TGTGCCAGCAGTGAGAGGTTCACATCCTTTAGTGAGCAGTACTTC,CASSERFTSFSEQYF
few,TRBV19,15,TRBJ1-5,.,TGTGCCAGTAGTATATTCAGACAGGCAAATCAGCCCCAGCATTTT,CASSIFRQANQPQHF
.,TRBV11-3,17,TRBJ2-1,TRBD2,TGTGCCAGCAGCTTGGAATGGGGGGGGGGATTATACAATGAGCAGTTCTTC,CASSLEWGGGLYNEQFF
few,TRBV28,11,TRBJ1-1,TRBD1,TGTGCCAGCAGTGGACCTCGACAGGGTTTCTTT,CASSGPRQGFF
.,TRBV5-1,14,TRBJ2-2,.,TGTGCCAGCAGCTTAGCCGGAAGAACCGGGGAGCTGTTTTTT,CASSLAGRTGELFF
few,TRBV5-5,13,TRBJ1-1,.,TGTGCCAGCAGCTTACATCCCAGCACTGAAGCTTTCTTT,CASSLHPSTEAFF
many,TRBV11-1,14,TRBJ1-1,.,TGTGCCAGCAGCTTCCAACAGGGAGGCACTGAAGCTTTCTTT,CASSFQQGGTEAFF
few,TRBV6-4,14,TRBJ2-1,TRBD1,TGTGCCAGCAGTATGGACAGGGGATTAGGCGAGCAGTTCTTC,CASSMDRGLGEQFF
.,TRBV7-2,13,TRBJ2-3,.,TGTGCCAGCAGCTGGAACCTGGCGGATACGCAGTATTTT,CASSWNLADTQYF
few,TRBV20-1,15,TRBJ2-5,.,TGCAGTGCTAGAGATGGCGGGGGCCAGGGGGAGACCCAGTACTTC,CSARDGGGQGETQYF
few,TRBV20-1,12,TRBJ2-1,.,TGCAGTGCTAGACCCCCCATCGGTGAGCAGTTCTTC,CSARPPIGEQFF
.,TRBV13,15,TRBJ2-7,TRBD1,TGTGCCAGCAGCTTAGAAAGACAGGGGGCGAACGAGCAGTACTTC,CASSLERQGANEQYF
few,TRBV20-1,15,TRBJ2-1,.,TGCAGTGCTTGGACTACTAGCCGACTTTACAATGAGCAGTTCTTC,CSAWTTSRLYNEQFF
few,TRBV20-1,16,TRBJ2-5,.,TGCAGTGCTAGTCGTCGACTAGAGGGGAGTTATGGGACCCAGTACTTC,CSASRRLEGSYGTQYF
.,TRBV7-3,13,TRBJ2-3,TRBD2,TGTGCCAGCAGCTCAGCGGGGGGGCCTACGCAGTATTTT,CASSSAGGPTQYF
.,TRBV9,16,TRBJ1-2,TRBD1,TGTGCCAGCAGCGAGGGGACAGCGGCGACTAACTATGGCCACACCTTC,CASSEGTAATNYGHTF
.,TRBV9,13,TRBJ2-7,TRBD1,TGTGCCAGCAGCGAGACAGGGGACTACGAGCAGTACTTC,CASSETGDYEQYF
.,TRBV7-9,14,TRBJ1-2,.,TGTGCCAGCAGCTTAGCGGTACAGTTGGATGGCTACACCTTC,CASSLAVQLDGYTF
.,TRBV7-9,15,TRBJ1-2,TRBD1,TGTACCAGCAGCCAACCGGGACAGGGAATTTATGGCTACACCTTC,CTSSQPGQGIYGYTF
.,TRBV9,13,TRBJ1-6,.,TGTGCCAGCAGCGTAGCTGCTGCCTCACCCCTCCACTTT,CASSVAAASPLHF
.,TRBV12-3/TRBV12-4,12,TRBJ2-3,.,TGTGCCAGCAGGTCGCCTGGAGATACGCAGTATTTT,CASRSPGDTQYF